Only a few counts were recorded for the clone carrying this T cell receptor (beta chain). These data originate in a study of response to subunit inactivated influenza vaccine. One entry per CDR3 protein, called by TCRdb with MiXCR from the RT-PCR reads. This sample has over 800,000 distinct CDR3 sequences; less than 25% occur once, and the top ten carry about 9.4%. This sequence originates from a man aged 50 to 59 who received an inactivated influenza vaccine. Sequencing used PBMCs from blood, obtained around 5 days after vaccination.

CDR3 amino acids: CSARDPGQGRIGELFF. CDR3 sequence (DNA): TGCAGTGCTAGAGACCCGGGACAGGGACGGATCGGGGAGCTGTTTTTT. V is TRBV20-1 and J is TRBJ2-2; 9 nucleotides align to TRBD1. This CDR3 is 16 amino acids long. V shed 0 bases, J shed 7 bases, and the junction held 9 bases outside the gene matches. Germline V gives CDR1 DFQATT, CDR2 SNEGSKA (reference sequence).